These 18 T cell receptor beta chains share one sample of origin, sequenced in a study of OX40 agonist ivuxolimab in advanced cancers. Using immunoSEQ multiplex PCR, the repertoire was profiled, and TCRdb retains in-frame clones only, with some absent. This table holds tens of thousands of clones, 80% to 90% found once. The sequenced sample was CD4+ or CD8+ T cells sorted from blood, obtained in a trial of the OX40 agonist ivuxolimab. The receptors derive from an adult with an advanced solid tumor such as melanoma, head and neck, liver or kidney cancer.

The chain couples TRBV7-8 to TRBJ2-3; perhaps TRBD1 as D (6 bases). Looked up from germline, CDR1 is SGHVS and CDR2 is FQNEAQ. Trimming removed 5 bases at V and 3 bases at J, with 30 bases between. This CDR3 comprises 20 residues. The CDR3 reads CASSSPEHTIGTQFTDTQYF. The CDR3 DNA reads TGTGCCAGCAGCAGTCCAGAACATACTATCGGGACACAATTTACAGATACGCAGTATTTT.

J is TRBJ2-7 and V is TRBV18; 7 bases line up with TRBD2. The CDR3 sequence is 13 residues long. After removal of 4 bases from V and 4 bases from J, the junction contained 4 bases not matched to a gene. Germline assignment: CDR1 KGHSH and CDR2 LQKENI. The CDR3 DNA is TGTGCCAGCTCACATAAGCGGGGTTACGAGCAGTACGTC. Its translation: CASSHKRGYEQYV.

The V and J genes are TRBV4-3 and TRBJ2-1, with D possibly being TRBD1 (6 bases). V shed 6 bases and J shed 8 bases, with 23 bases lying between them. Per the germline V gene, CDR1 is LGHNA and CDR2 is YSLEER. The length of the CDR3 is 16 residues. DNA of the CDR3: TGCGCCAGCAGTCCAAGTCAGGGGCCTATGGAAGATGAGCAGTTCTTC. Amino acids: CASSPSQGPMEDEQFF.

The rearrangement links TRBV9 to TRBJ2-1, with D maybe TRBD1 (5 bases). Germline values: CDR1 SGDLS, CDR2 YYNGEE. The CDR3 totals 13 residues. The V gene lost 3 bases and the J gene lost 2 bases, with 6 bases spanning the gap. DNA for the CDR3: TGTGCCAGCAGCGGACAGCCCTACAATGAGCAGTTCTTC. Translation: CASSGQPYNEQFF.

The V and J genes are TRBV7-9 and TRBJ2-7; 8 bases match TRBD2. This CDR3 is built from 14 residues. Germline assignment: CDR1 SEHNR and CDR2 FQNEAQ (reference sequence). Trimming at V came to 4 bases and at J to 4 bases, leaving 6 bases not matched to a gene. The CDR3 loop is CASSSAGGRYEQYF. For the CDR3, the DNA is TGTGCCAGCAGCTCGGCGGGGGGAAGGTACGAGCAGTACTTC.

The rearrangement links TRBV28 to TRBJ1-3, with TRBD1 matching 10 bases. In germline, CDR1 is MDHEN, CDR2 SYDVKM. The CDR3 has 16 residues. After removal of 1 base from V and 4 bases from J, the junction contained 4 bases not matched to a gene. This chain's CDR3 is CASSLFGTGVGNTIYF. The DNA of the CDR3 is TGTGCCAGCAGTTTATTTGGGACAGGGGTCGGAAACACCATATATTTT.

The chain carries TRBV4-2 and TRBJ1-4, with a weak D call TRBD1 (6 bases). CDR1 is LGHNA and CDR2 is YNFKEQ in the germline V gene. Deletions cut 0 bases from V and 8 bases from J, with 16 bases between. This CDR3 is 16 amino acids long. For the CDR3, the DNA is TGTGCCAGCAGCCAAGATTTGGAGGGAGGGGGGGAAAAACTGTTTTTT. Its protein is CASSQDLEGGGEKLFF.

This rearrangement joins TRBV7-8 to TRBJ2-1; TRBD2 agrees at 13 bases. There are 18 residues in the CDR3. Trimming at V came to 2 bases and at J to 7 bases, leaving 11 bases not matched to a gene. From germline, CDR1 is SGHVS and CDR2 FQNEAQ. The CDR3 loop is CASSLTAAGLAGVNEQFF. The CDR3, as DNA: TGTGCCAGCAGCTTAACGGCAGCCGGACTAGCGGGAGTTAATGAGCAGTTCTTC.

This clone was counted only a few times. The chain employs TRBV6-6 and TRBJ2-1; 9 positions agree with TRBD2. CDR3 length equals 15 residues. V was clipped by 0 bases and J by 3 bases; unmatched bases: 0. Looked up from germline, CDR1 is MNHNY and CDR2 is SVGAGI (reference sequence). The CDR3 bases are TGTGCCAGCAGTTACTCTAGCGGGAGCTACAATGAGCAGTTCTTC. It is translated as CASSYSSGSYNEQFF.

The rearrangement links TRBV4-2 to TRBJ2-3; TRBD2 matches 8 bases. This CDR3 has 17 amino acids. V lost 0 bases to trimming and J lost 0 bases; unmatched junction nucleotides: 5. Germline assignment: CDR1 LGHNA and CDR2 YNFKEQ. As DNA, the CDR3 is TGTGCCAGCAGCCAAGATGGTCCTAGCGGGAGCACAGATACGCAGTATTTT. Translation gives CASSQDGPSGSTDTQYF.

The CDR3 sequence: CASFKRERSSEQFF. As DNA, the CDR3 is TGTGCCAGCTTCAAGAGGGAGAGGTCTAGTGAGCAGTTCTTC. The chain has TRBV28 and TRBJ2-1, with D perhaps matching TRBD2 (5 bases). Trimming stripped 8 bases from V and 9 bases from J, with 20 bases between. The CDR3 loop spans 14 amino acids. The V gene's germline CDR1 is MDHEN and CDR2 SYDVKM.

The chain recombines TRBV19 with TRBJ1-2; 10 bases line up with TRBD1. Germline V gives CDR1 LNHDA, CDR2 SQIVND (reference sequence). V shed 5 bases and J 7 bases; nucleotides not matched to a gene: 7. This CDR3 contains 14 residues. Here the CDR3 DNA reads TGTGCCAGTAGTCCTCCGGGACAGGGGTTTGGCTACACCTTC. Residues: CASSPPGQGFGYTF.

The chain employs TRBV2 and TRBJ2-1; no reliable D call. This CDR3 region has 13 residues. Trimming left V 2 bases short and J 8 bases short, with 10 bases between. Germline-derived CDR1 and CDR2 are SNHLY and FYNNEI. The CDR3 loop is CASSEWMVDEQFF. The CDR3 DNA follows: TGTGCCAGCAGTGAATGGATGGTGGATGAGCAGTTCTTC.

The gene calls are TRBV9 and TRBJ2-2; 14 nucleotides agree with TRBD2. The V segment lost 3 bases and the J segment 7 bases; nucleotides outside the gene matches: 11. CDR1 is SGDLS, CDR2 YYNGEE, per germline. CDR3 size: 18 residues. CDR3 sequence: CASSAEGGLAGEGGELFF. The CDR3 region has the DNA TGTGCCAGCAGCGCCGAGGGGGGACTAGCGGGAGAGGGCGGGGAGCTGTTTTTT.

The gene calls are TRBV18 and TRBJ2-2; 13 nucleotides match TRBD2. CDR1 is KGHSH, CDR2 LQKENI, per germline. This CDR3 has 18 residues. V was clipped by 3 bases and J by 2 bases; unmatched bases: 6. This CDR3 is CASSPPTSGRTNTGELFF. CDR3 nucleotide sequence: TGTGCCAGCTCACCCCCGACTAGCGGGAGGACTAACACCGGGGAGCTGTTTTTT. Variable domain in full (rest from reference TRBV18 and TRBJ2-2): NAGVMQNPRHLVRRRGQEARLRCSPMKGHSHVYWYRQLPEEGLKFMVYLQKENIIDESGMPKERFSAEFPKEGPSILRIQQVVRGDSAAYFCASSPPTSGRTNTGELFFGEGSRLTVL.

Written as DNA, the CDR3 is TGTGCCAGCAGCCCCGACCGGAGCTCCTACAATGAGCAGTTCTTC. Translation gives CASSPDRSSYNEQFF. This chain uses TRBV6-1 with TRBJ2-1; D unclear. CDR1 and CDR2 (germline): MNHNS, SASEGT. This CDR3 is built from 15 residues. Trimming removed 6 bases from V and 0 bases from J, with 12 bases in between.

This clone was seen only once. Other DNA sequences in this specimen translate into the identical CDR3. The chain joins TRBV9 to TRBJ2-3, with D possibly TRBD2 on 6 matching bases. Trimming left V 5 bases short and J 3 bases short, with 16 bases between. Germline CDR1 is SGDLS and CDR2 is YYNGEE. The CDR3 extends over 15 amino acids. CDR3 DNA: TGTGCCAGCAGTCTCGCCGGGAGTCCTACAGATACGCAGTATTTT. Translating gives CASSLAGSPTDTQYF.

V and J are TRBV7-8 and TRBJ2-7; 10 nucleotides line up with TRBD2. Trimming took 5 bases from V and 2 from J; bases not matched to a gene: 6. Germline loops: CDR1 SGHVS, CDR2 FQNEAQ. The CDR3 covers 15 residues. DNA of the CDR3: TGTGCCAGCAGCATCGGGACTAGCGATACCTACGAGCAGTACGTC. The encoded protein is CASSIGTSDTYEQYV.